This TCR beta chain was identified during a study of blood T cell repertoires in COVID-19. On the study more broadly: Acute-phase and convalescent COVID-19 samples originated in the United States, Italy and Spain.

This CDR3 has 15 residues. Per germline, CDR1 MNHEY and CDR2 SMNVEV (reference sequence). The trim removed 0 bases at V and 9 bases at J, leaving 0 bases unmatched. Participants came from about 24 US areas, aged about 18 to 89 years. Recovered status applied to Cohort 3 donors who had two consecutive negative PCRs. It also applied to those with clearance or with symptom resolution. Assay used: immunoSEQ multiplex PCR; TCRdb lists only in-frame clones, some missing. This table holds some 110,000 clones, about 83% found once. The sequence derives from a woman under 40 who had recovered from COVID-19. The sample taken for sequencing was PBMCs or T cells enriched from blood (not recorded which). The chain carries TRBV27 and TRBJ1-6; 12 bases fit TRBD1. The CDR3 nucleotides read TGTGCCAGCAGTTTATCGGGACAGGGGGCTTCACCCCTCCACTTT. Amino acids: CASSLSGQGASPLHF.